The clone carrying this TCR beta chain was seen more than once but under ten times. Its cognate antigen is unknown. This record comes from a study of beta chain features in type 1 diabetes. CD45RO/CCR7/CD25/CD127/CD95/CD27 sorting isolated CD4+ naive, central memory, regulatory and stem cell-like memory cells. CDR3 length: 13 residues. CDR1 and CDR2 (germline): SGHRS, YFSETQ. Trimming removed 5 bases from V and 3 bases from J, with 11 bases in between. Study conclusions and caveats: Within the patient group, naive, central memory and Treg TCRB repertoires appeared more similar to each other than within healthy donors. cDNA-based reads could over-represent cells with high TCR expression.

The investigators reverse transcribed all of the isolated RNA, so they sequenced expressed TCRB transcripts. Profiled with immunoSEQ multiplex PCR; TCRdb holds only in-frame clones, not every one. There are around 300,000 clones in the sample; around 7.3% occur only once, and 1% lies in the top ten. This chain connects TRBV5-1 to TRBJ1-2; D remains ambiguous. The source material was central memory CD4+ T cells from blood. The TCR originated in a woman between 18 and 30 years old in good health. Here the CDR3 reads CASSRDLDYGYTF. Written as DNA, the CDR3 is TGCGCCAGCAGTCGAGATTTGGACTATGGCTACACCTTC.